These 15 T cell receptor beta chains share one sample of origin, sequenced in a study of cytomegalovirus exposure and HLA in healthy donors. PCR was performed using 60 Vbeta and 13 Jbeta primers. Clones were sequenced by immunoSEQ multiplex PCR, and TCRdb holds only the in-frame ones, with some missing. Here the sample spans about 130,000 clones, about 15% being singletons. The sequenced sample consisted of PBMCs. The receptors stem from a female donor in good health and CMV-seropositive.

This rearrangement joins TRBV7-9 to TRBJ1-2, with TRBD1 matching 9 bases. The germline V gene has CDR1 SEHNR and CDR2 FQNEAQ (reference sequence). V dropped 3 bases and J dropped 1; count of bases not matched to a gene: 0. CDR3 length: 14 amino acids. Written as DNA, the CDR3 is TGTGCCAGCAGCTTGACAGGGGGTAACTATGGCTACACCTTC. Its protein product is CASSLTGGNYGYTF.

This clone was detected a few times. The V and J genes are TRBV14 and TRBJ1-1, with D possibly matching TRBD1 (6 bases). The CDR3 has 13 amino acids. The germline gives CDR1 SGHDN, CDR2 FVKESK. V lost 5 bases and J 4 bases, leaving 11 bases between the germline ends. The CDR3 sequence: CASSFIQGTEAFF. For the CDR3, the DNA is TGTGCCAGCAGCTTTATACAGGGCACTGAAGCTTTCTTT.

The gene calls are TRBV28 and TRBJ1-2; a possible D gene is TRBD1 (6 bases). Germline CDR1 is MDHEN and CDR2 is SYDVKM. This CDR3 has 14 amino acids. V was cut by 5 bases and J by 7 bases, with 17 bases left in between. CDR3 nucleotide sequence: TGTGCCAGCAGTCTGGCTGGGACAAATTTTGGCTACACCTTC. It yields the protein CASSLAGTNFGYTF.

V gene TRBV4-2 combines with J gene TRBJ2-5, with TRBD2 matching over 13 bases. J gave up 5 bases and V 0 bases, and 15 bases lay outside the gene matches. Looked up from germline, CDR1 is LGHNA and CDR2 is YNFKEQ. The CDR3 extends over 20 amino acids. CDR3 nucleotides: TGTGCCAGCAGCCAAGATATTGAGACTAGCGGGGGGACGTCATCGGAGACCCAGTACTTC. Translation: CASSQDIETSGGTSSETQYF.

The chain combines TRBV5-1 with TRBJ1-1; 12 nucleotides match TRBD1. The CDR3 extends over 15 amino acids. Per the germline V gene, CDR1 is SGHRS and CDR2 is YFSETQ. V shed 0 bases and J 7 bases; nucleotides not matched to a gene: 4. In DNA, the CDR3 is TGCGCCAGCAGCTTGGGGGGGACAGGGGGCGTTGAAGCTTTCTTT. Encoded protein: CASSLGGTGGVEAFF.

This chain uses TRBV21-1 with TRBJ2-7; TRBD1 is taken as the D call from the table, unchecked against the DNA. TRBV21-1 is a documented pseudogene. The CDR3 is 15 amino acids. In DNA form, the CDR3 reads TGTGCCAGCAGCAGTTCCCCAGGGGGAGGTTGTTGGCAGTACTTC. Amino acid sequence: CASSSSPGGGCWQYF.

This clone was detected a few times. The chain is built from TRBV7-9 and TRBJ1-5; D is possibly TRBD1 (5 bases). The CDR3 totals 15 residues. CDR1 SEHNR and CDR2 FQNEAQ come from the germline V gene (reference sequence). Trimming stripped 5 bases from V and 6 bases from J, with 17 bases between. CDR3 region: CASSRGSGEIQPQHF. CDR3 bases: TGTGCCAGCAGCCGTGGGTCGGGGGAAATTCAGCCCCAGCATTTT.

The V gene is TRBV7-8, the J gene TRBJ2-7; 8 bases agree with TRBD2. Per germline, CDR1 SGHVS and CDR2 FQNEAQ. The CDR3 totals 15 residues. V gave up 2 bases and J gave up 3 bases; unmatched junction bases: 6. The CDR3 DNA is TGTGCCAGCAGCTTATATGTTAGCGGGGTCTACGAGCAGTACTTC. This codes for CASSLYVSGVYEQYF. Supplemented by reference TRBV7-8 and TRBJ2-7, the full variable domain reads GAGVSQSPRYKVAKRGQDVALRCDPISGHVSLFWYQQALGQGPEFLTYFQNEAQLDKSGLPSDRFFAERPEGSVSTLKIQRTQQEDSAVYLCASSLYVSGVYEQYFGPGTRLTVT.

The sample holds a few counts of this clone. The rearrangement links TRBV2 to TRBJ2-1; D unclear. CDR1 and CDR2 from the germline V gene are SNHLY and FYNNEI. With 7 bases removed from V and 0 bases from J, the gap between germline ends came to 13 bases. CDR3 length: 15 amino acids. The CDR3 sequence is CASTPGSLSYNEQFF. The CDR3 nucleotides read TGTGCCAGCACCCCCGGGTCCCTCTCCTACAATGAGCAGTTCTTC. Full variable domain (remainder filled in from reference TRBV2 and TRBJ2-1): EPEVTQTPSHQVTQMGQEVILRCVPISNHLYFYWYRQILGQKVEFLVSFYNNEISEKSEIFDDQFSVERPDGSNFTLKIRSTKLEDSAMYFCASTPGSLSYNEQFFGPGTRLTVL.

The sample holds a few counts of this clone. The chain recombines TRBV5-1 with TRBJ2-1; D is unclear. V lost 0 bases to trimming and J lost 5 bases, with 12 bases between them. The length of the CDR3 is 15 residues. Germline CDR1 is SGHRS and CDR2 is YFSETQ. CDR3 residues: CASSLEPQVDNEQFF. CDR3 in DNA: TGCGCCAGCAGCTTGGAGCCCCAAGTGGACAATGAGCAGTTCTTC.

J is TRBJ1-1 and V is TRBV4-1, with 7 bases lining up with TRBD1. This CDR3 region has 16 residues. V gave up 6 bases and J gave up 1 base; unmatched junction bases: 11. The V gene's germline CDR1 is MGHRA and CDR2 YSYEKL. The CDR3 sequence: CASSYRGATGNTEAFF. CDR3 DNA: TGCGCCAGCAGTTACAGGGGCGCGACGGGGAACACTGAAGCTTTCTTT.

The J gene is TRBJ2-4, the V gene TRBV15, with D possibly being TRBD1 (6 bases). The germline V and J ends were trimmed by 1 base and 5 bases, with 12 bases remaining between them. Germline lookup yields CDR1 LNHNV and CDR2 YYDKDF (reference sequence). The CDR3 runs 15 residues. Here the CDR3 DNA reads TGTGCCACCAGCAGAGCTGGGGGCCCTCAAAACATTCAGTACTTC. This translates into CATSRAGGPQNIQYF.

DNA for the CDR3: TGTGCCAGCAGCTTACCCGGGACTCTCTACGAGCAGTACTTC. This gives the protein CASSLPGTLYEQYF. The chain carries TRBV13 and TRBJ2-7, with TRBD2 as a possible D gene (6 bases). The CDR3 length is 14 residues. The V gene lost 2 bases and the J gene lost 3 bases, with 11 bases spanning the gap. Germline assignment: CDR1 PRHDT and CDR2 FYEKMQ (reference sequence).

A few counts support this clone. The chain combines TRBV4-3 with TRBJ1-4, with 8 bases aligning to TRBD1. The junction had 7 bases not matched to a gene; V was cut back by 4 bases and J by 0 bases. Per the germline V gene, CDR1 is LGHNA and CDR2 is YSLEER. This CDR3 region has 17 residues. This chain's CDR3 is CASSPYPQGATNEKLFF. In DNA form, the CDR3 reads TGCGCCAGCAGCCCCTACCCACAGGGGGCAACTAATGAAAAACTGTTTTTT.

This clone was seen a few times. V gene TRBV7-9 combines with J gene TRBJ2-5; D perhaps matches TRBD2 (6 bases). Germline V lookup: CDR1 SEHNR, CDR2 FQNEAQ (reference sequence). The CDR3 totals 15 residues. The ends were cut back, 4 bases at V and 5 bases at J, with 17 bases in the middle. CDR3 bases: TGTGCCAGCAGCTCAAAGACCGGGGGTTGGGAGACCCAGTACTTC. Translating gives CASSSKTGGWETQYF.